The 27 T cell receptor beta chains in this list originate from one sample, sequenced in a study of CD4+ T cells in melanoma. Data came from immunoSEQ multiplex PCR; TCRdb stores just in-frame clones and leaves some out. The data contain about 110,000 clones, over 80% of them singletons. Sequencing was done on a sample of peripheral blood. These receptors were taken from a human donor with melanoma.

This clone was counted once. The DNA of the CDR3 is TGTGCCAGCAGACCGCGGGGGGGTCAAGAGACCCAGTACTTC. Residues: CASRPRGGQETQYF. The rearrangement uses TRBV7-2 and TRBJ2-5; 9 bases match TRBD2. The CDR3 sequence is 14 residues long. In germline, CDR1 is SGHTA, CDR2 FQGNSA. V trimming: 6 bases; J trimming: 2 bases; junction bases outside the gene matches: 4.

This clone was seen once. CDR3 DNA sequence: TGTGCCAGCAGTTCCCCGGACAGGGATCATCAGCCCCAGCATTTT. This codes for CASSSPDRDHQPQHF. The chain links TRBV28 to TRBJ1-5; 8 nucleotides line up with TRBD1. Germline V gives CDR1 MDHEN, CDR2 SYDVKM. The trim removed 4 bases at V and 5 bases at J, leaving 7 bases unmatched. This CDR3 contains 15 residues.

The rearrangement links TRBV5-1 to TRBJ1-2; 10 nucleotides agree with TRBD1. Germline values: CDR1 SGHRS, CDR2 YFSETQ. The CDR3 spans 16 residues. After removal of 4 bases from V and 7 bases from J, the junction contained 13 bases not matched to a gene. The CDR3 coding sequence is TGCGCCAGCAGCATTCTTAGACAGGGGGCGCGTACTGGCTACACCTTC. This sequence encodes CASSILRQGARTGYTF.

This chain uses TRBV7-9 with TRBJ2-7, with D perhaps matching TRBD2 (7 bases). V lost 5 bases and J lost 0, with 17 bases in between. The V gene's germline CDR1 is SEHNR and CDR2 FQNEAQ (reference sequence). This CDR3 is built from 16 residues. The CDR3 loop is CASSRPGAGASYEQYF. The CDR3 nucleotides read TGTGCCAGCAGCCGACCTGGGGCGGGGGCCTCCTACGAGCAGTACTTC.

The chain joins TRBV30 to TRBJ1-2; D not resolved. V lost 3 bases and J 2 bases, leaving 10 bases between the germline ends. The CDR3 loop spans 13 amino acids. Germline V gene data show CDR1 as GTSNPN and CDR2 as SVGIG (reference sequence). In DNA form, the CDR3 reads TGTGCCTGGAGCGAGGGCTTAAACTATGGCTACACCTTC. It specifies CAWSEGLNYGYTF.

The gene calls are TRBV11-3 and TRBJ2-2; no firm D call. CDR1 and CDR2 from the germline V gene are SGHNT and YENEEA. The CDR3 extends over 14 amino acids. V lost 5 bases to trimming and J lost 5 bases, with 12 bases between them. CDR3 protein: CASSQWAGTGELFF. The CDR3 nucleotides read TGTGCCAGCAGCCAATGGGCCGGGACCGGGGAGCTGTTTTTT.

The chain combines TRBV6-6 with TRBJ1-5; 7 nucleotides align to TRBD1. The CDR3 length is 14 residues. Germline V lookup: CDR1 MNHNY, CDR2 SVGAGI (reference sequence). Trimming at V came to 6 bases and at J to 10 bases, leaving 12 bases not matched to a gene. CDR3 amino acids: CASSLDRAGSPQHF. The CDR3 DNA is TGTGCCAGCAGCCTAGACAGGGCGGGGAGCCCCCAGCATTTT.

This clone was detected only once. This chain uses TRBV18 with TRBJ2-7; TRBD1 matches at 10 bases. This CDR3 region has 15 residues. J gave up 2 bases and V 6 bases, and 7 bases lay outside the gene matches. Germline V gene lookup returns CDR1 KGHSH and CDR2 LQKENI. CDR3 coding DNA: TGTGCCAGCTCCCAAGGGACAGGGGAAGCCTACGAGCAGTACTTC. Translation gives CASSQGTGEAYEQYF.

DNA of the CDR3: TGCGCCAGCAGCTTAATGCCTAGCGAGCCGTACGAGCAGTACTTC. Its translation is CASSLMPSEPYEQYF. The V and J genes are TRBV5-1 and TRBJ2-7, with a tentative D call TRBD2 (6 bases). The CDR3 runs to 15 residues. V lost 2 bases and J lost 4, with 16 bases in between. Germline assignment: CDR1 SGHRS and CDR2 YFSETQ.

The CDR3 loop reads CASSRVGPRVGQFF. CDR3 DNA: TGTGCCAGCAGCCGGGTGGGACCGCGGGTTGGGCAGTTCTTC. The chain links TRBV11-2 to TRBJ2-1; perhaps D is TRBD1 or TRBD2 (5 bases each). The CDR3 is made up of 14 amino acids. Germline V CDR1 and CDR2: SGHAT, FQNNGV. Trimming took off 5 bases at V and 12 bases at J, with 20 bases between the two ends.

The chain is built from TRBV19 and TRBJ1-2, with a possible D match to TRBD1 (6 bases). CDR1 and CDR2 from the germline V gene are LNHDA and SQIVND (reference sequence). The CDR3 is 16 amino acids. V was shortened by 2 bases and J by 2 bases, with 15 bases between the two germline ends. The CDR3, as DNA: TGTGCCAGTAGTATAACTTGGGACACATCAAACTATGGCTACACCTTC. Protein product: CASSITWDTSNYGYTF.

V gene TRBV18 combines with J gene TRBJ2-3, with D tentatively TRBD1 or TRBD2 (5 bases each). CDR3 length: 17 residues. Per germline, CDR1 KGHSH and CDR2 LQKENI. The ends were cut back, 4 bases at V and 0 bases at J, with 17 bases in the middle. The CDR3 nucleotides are TGTGCCAGCTCACTCACGCGAGGGGCGCCTAGCACAGATACGCAGTATTTT. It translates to CASSLTRGAPSTDTQYF.

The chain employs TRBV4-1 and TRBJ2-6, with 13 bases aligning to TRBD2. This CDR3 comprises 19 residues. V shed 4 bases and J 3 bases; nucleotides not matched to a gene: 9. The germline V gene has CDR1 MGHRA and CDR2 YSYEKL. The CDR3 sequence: CASSRTPGLAGFGANVLTF. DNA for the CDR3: TGCGCCAGCAGCCGCACTCCGGGACTAGCGGGATTTGGGGCCAACGTCCTGACTTTC.

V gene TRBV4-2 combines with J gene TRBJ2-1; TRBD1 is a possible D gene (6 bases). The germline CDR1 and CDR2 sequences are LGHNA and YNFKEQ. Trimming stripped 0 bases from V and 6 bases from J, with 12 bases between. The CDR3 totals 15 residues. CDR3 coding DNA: TGTGCCAGCAGCCAAGATGGACTCAGGGGCAATGAGCAGTTCTTC. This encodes CASSQDGLRGNEQFF.

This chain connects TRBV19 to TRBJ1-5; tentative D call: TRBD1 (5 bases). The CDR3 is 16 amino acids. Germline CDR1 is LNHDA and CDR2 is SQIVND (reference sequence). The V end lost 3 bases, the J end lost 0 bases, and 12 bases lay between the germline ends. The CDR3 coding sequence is TGTGCCAGTAGTATCGGGCAGGGTTTTAGCAATCAGCCCCAGCATTTT. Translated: CASSIGQGFSNQPQHF.

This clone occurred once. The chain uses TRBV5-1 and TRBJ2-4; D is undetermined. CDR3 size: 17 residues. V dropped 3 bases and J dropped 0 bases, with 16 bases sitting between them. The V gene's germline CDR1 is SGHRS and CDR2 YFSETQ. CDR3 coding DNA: TGCGCCAGCAGCTCTCAGACTGGACCTCTAGCCAAAAACATTCAGTACTTC. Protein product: CASSSQTGPLAKNIQYF.

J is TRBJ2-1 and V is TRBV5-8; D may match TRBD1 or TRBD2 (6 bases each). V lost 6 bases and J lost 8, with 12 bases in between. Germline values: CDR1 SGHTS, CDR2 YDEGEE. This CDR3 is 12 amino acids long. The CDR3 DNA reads TGTGCCAGCATCCTTAGGGGGGATGAGCAGTTCTTC. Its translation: CASILRGDEQFF.

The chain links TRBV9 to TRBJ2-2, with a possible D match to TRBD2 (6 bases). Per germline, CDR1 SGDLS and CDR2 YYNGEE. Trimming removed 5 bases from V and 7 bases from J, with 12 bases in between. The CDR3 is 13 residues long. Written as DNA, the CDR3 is TGTGCCAGCAGGGGGGGAGCTGGCGGGGAGCTGTTTTTT. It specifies CASRGGAGGELFF.

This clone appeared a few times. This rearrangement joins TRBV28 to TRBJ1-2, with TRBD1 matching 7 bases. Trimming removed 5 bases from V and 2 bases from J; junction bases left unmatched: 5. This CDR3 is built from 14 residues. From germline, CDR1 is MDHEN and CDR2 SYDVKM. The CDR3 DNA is TGTGCCAGCAGTCCCCCGGGACAGAACTATGGCTACACCTTC. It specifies CASSPPGQNYGYTF.

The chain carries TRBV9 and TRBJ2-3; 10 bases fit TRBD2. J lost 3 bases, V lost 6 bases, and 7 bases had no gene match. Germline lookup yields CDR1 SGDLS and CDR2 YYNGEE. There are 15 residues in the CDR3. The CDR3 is CASTKREGFTDTQYF. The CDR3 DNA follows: TGTGCCAGCACTAAGCGGGAGGGTTTTACAGATACGCAGTATTTT.

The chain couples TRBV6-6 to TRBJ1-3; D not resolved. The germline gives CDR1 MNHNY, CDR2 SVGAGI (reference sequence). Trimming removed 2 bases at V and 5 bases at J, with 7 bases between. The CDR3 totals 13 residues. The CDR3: CASSYNLRNTIYF. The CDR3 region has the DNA TGTGCCAGCAGTTACAACCTTAGAAACACCATATATTTT.

As DNA, the CDR3 is TGTGCCAGCAGTCCGCGCGGGGGGACTGGAAACACCATATATTTT. This gives the protein CASSPRGGTGNTIYF. This rearrangement joins TRBV28 to TRBJ1-3; D might be TRBD1 (5 bases). V was clipped by 5 bases and J by 2 bases, with 13 bases between them. The CDR3 has 15 amino acids. CDR1 MDHEN and CDR2 SYDVKM come from the germline V gene.

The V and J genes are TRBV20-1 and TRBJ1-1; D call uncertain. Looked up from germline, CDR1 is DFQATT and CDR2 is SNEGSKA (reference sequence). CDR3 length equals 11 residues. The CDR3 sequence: CRTTWNTEAFF. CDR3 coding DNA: TGCAGGACGACATGGAACACTGAAGCTTTCTTT.

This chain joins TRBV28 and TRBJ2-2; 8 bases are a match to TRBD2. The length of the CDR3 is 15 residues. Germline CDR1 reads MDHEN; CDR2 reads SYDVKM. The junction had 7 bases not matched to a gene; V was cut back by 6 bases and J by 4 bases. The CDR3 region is CASSHTGGATGELFF. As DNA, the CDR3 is TGTGCCAGCAGCCACACGGGAGGGGCCACCGGGGAGCTGTTTTTT.

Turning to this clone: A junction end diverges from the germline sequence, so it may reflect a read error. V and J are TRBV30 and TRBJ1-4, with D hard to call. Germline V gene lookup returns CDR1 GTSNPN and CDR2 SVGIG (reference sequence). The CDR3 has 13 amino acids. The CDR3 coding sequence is TGTGCCTGGGACCAGGTGGCTAAGGAAAAACTGTTTTTT. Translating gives CAWDQVAKEKLFF.

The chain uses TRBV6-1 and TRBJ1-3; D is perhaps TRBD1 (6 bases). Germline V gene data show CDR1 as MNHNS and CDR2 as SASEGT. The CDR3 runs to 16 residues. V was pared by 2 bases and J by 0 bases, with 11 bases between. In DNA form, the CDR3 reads TGTGCCAGCAGTGAAAGGGGACACCTCTCTGGAAACACCATATATTTT. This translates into CASSERGHLSGNTIYF.

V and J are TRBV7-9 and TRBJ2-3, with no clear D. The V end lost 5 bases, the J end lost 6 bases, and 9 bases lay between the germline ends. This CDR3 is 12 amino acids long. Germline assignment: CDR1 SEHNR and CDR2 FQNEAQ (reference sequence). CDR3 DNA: TGTGCCAGCAGCCCTACGGCCGATACGCAGTATTTT. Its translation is CASSPTADTQYF.